This is a list of T cell receptor beta chains from one sample in a study of OX40 agonist ivuxolimab in advanced cancers. Method: immunoSEQ multiplex PCR; TCRdb's copy keeps in-frame clones and lacks some. The sample consists of about 70,000 clones, about 86% of them appearing once. Sequencing used CD4+ or CD8+ T cells sorted from blood, obtained in a trial of the OX40 agonist ivuxolimab. The receptors were sampled from an adult with an advanced solid tumor such as melanoma, head and neck, liver or kidney cancer. Each CDR3 is given with its conserved first and last residue. Fields, in order: V gene, J gene, clone size, CDR3 protein. Part of the rows lack a size; the others show once, few, many or a class for expanded clones.

>TRBV6-6|TRBJ2-7|-
CASSTNTGGQYF
>TRBV27|TRBJ2-5|-
CASGSGTAYQETQYF
>TRBV7-9|TRBJ2-7|-
CASSLARVEQYF
>TRBV27|TRBJ1-3|-
CASRGAAGNTIYF
>TRBV30|TRBJ1-5|-
CAWSDVGNQPQHF
>TRBV4-1|TRBJ1-2|once
CASSQDVTVRIYGYTF
>TRBV28|TRBJ1-4|-
CASSSPDATNEKLFF
>TRBV2|TRBJ2-1|-
CATKRDRGFHNEQFF
>TRBV28|TRBJ1-2|-
CASTTGGNPAAYGYTF
>TRBV6-5|TRBJ1-5|-
CASSSDRSYSNQPQHF
>TRBV6-1|TRBJ2-7|-
CASRTGGGYEQYF